This T cell receptor (beta chain) was recovered during a study of graft-versus-host responses after intestinal transplantation (dated by TCRdb to the early 2020s). With respect to the entire study: The transplants that recipients received were multivisceral, liver-intestinal, or isolated intestinal. Instead of going to the commercial service, samples from a few later patients were sequenced in-house on an Illumina MiSeq and processed with MiXCR. Every recipient was given anti-thymocyte globulin induction, followed by roughly 3 years of maintenance tacrolimus and steroids. After intestinal transplantation, graft-versus-host and host-versus-graft alloreactive T cell clones were followed in the graft, circulation and bone marrow using bulk TCR-beta CDR3 sequencing. A peak of at least 4% donor T cells among recipient peripheral blood mononuclear cells was the definition used for donor T cell macrochimerism. The cohort enrolled around 23 intestinal transplant recipients including one retransplant, and a few patients lacking pretransplant specimens were excluded. Alloreactive clones were identified by sequencing pre-transplant mixed lymphocyte reaction products and comparing them with unstimulated pre-transplant donor and recipient T cells. Points the paper makes about the study in general: Early after transplant, declines in HvG clones were associated with peak levels of circulating GvH clones. High GvH to HvG T cell clonal ratios were observed in the allografts of patients with donor T cell macrochimerism. Conclusions were limited by the relatively low number and heterogeneity of intestinal transplant patients. GvH clones were detected in recipient bone marrow, and some appeared earlier in ileal mucosa or blood, consistent with an intestinal mucosal origin.

Libraries were built with the immunoSEQ multiplex PCR assay. For most patients, genomic DNA was isolated using the Qiagen DNeasy Blood and Tissue Kit and was shipped frozen to Adaptive Biotechnologies for TCR sequencing. High-throughput TCR-beta CDR3 sequencing of genomic DNA from most patients was performed by Adaptive Biotechnologies. On the study's bioinformatics: TCR sequencing data for over 15 patients were retrieved from Adaptive's ImmunoSEQ software; three other patients were processed with MiXCR and VDJtools. CD4 versus CD8 sorting errors were corrected by removing sequences found in both subsets at a frequency ratio below 5:1. CDR3 nucleotide sequences shared between donor and recipient were removed because their origin could not be assigned. Alloreactive clones required at least 2-fold expansion over unstimulated cells and minimum CFSE-low frequency of 0.002% (template counts) or 0.001% (read counts). Clones detected in sequenced pre-transplant spleen, lymph node, or MLR CFSE-low populations of the donor or recipient were defined as mappable. Cumulative frequency of alloreactive clones was calculated as a percentage of all sequences weighted by copy number. TCRdb provides this immuneACCESS table in a form limited to in-frame rearrangements. Some clones are lacking; in checked studies, under half of them reflect an unresolved V gene, and why the rest are absent is not known. For V, J and clone size, that table is used; D and trimming come from the DNA. The sample records roughly 5,700 clones, about 32% of which are singletons. The ten most abundant clones make up 31% of the sample.

The sample's time point label, decoded: cells obtained before transplantation from donor or recipient. In the mixed lymphocyte reactions, roughly 200,000 CFSE-labeled pre-transplant responders were plated with roughly 200,000 irradiated violet-dye-labeled stimulators and cultured for 6 days. Proliferating CD3+CD4+CFSE-low and CD3+CD8+CFSE-low responder cells were FACS-sorted on a BD Influx sorter after the mixed lymphocyte reaction. This clone showed up just a few times. No qualities accompany the bases; no much larger clone lies one base away. This clonotype originated in a human patient who received an intestinal transplant. Sequences were derived from alloreactive CD8+ T cells from a mixed lymphocyte reaction culture, sampled before intestinal transplant. In light of the paper, this sample's cell subset or site label describes: CFSE-low proliferating T cells sorted from approximately six-day pre-transplant mixed lymphocyte reaction (GvH or HvG direction).

This receptor has the CDR3 CSVEIQQVRGYTF. The bases read TGCAGCGTTGAAATCCAGCAGGTTCGGGGCTACACCTTC. Rearrangement joined TRBV29-1 to TRBJ1-2; the D gene is unclear. The CDR3 runs 13 amino acids, cysteine and phenylalanine included. Of all the DNA, just the CDR3 is kept, 39 bases in frame from base 1. Reading the germline V gene gives CDR1 SQVTM and CDR2 ANQGSEA. Trimming takes 2 bases from V and 8 bases from J, and the germline ends sit 15 bases apart.